This entry concerns a single T cell receptor (beta chain). The antigen this receptor binds is unknown. Base qualities are not recorded, but no much larger clone differs from it by a single base. TCRbeta CDR3 regions were amplified from genomic DNA by means of the immunoSEQ Assay, a bias-controlled multiplex PCR. The authors' analysis ran thus. Nucleated cell counts per sample were estimated from amplification of reference gene primers within the assay. To quantify the absolute abundance of each unique TCRbeta CDR3 rearrangement, sequence reads were collapsed and filtered. Productive Simpson clonality was computed per sample as the square root of Simpson's diversity index over productive rearrangements. Not all clones reach the TCRdb copy of this immuneACCESS table, which keeps in-frame sequences only. Checked studies attribute under half of the gap to unresolved V genes and leave the rest unexplained. V and J calls and clone size are given by that table; D and trimming were obtained from the DNA. Within this sample are 200,000 to 300,000 clones, with 86% of them counted one time only. The ten largest clones add up to roughly 3% of the sample.

There are 14 amino acids in the CDR3, from cysteine to phenylalanine inclusive. Left in the record is the CDR3 DNA by itself, 42 bases read in frame from the first base. Deletion took 5 bases off V and 8 bases off J, with a span of 13 bases between the germline ends. From a lookup of the germline V gene (reference sequence), CDR1 and CDR2 are LNHNV and YYDKDF. The record originates from a study of blood T cell repertoires in COVID-19 (dated by TCRdb to 2018 to 2020). General notes on the study: Samples from collaborators originated in the United States, Italy and Spain and spanned both the acute and convalescent phases of COVID-19. The prospective study material was composed of cDNA or gDNA derived from T cells, B-cell-depleted T cells, or PBMCs. Subjects who had been exposed to COVID-19, were actively infected with it, or had recovered from it provided the deeply sampled blood TCRbeta repertoires that made up the dataset. The repertoires were released in a freely available public database intended as a resource for research on the immune response to SARS-CoV-2. The samples were drawn from the first 160 participants of the ongoing ImmuneRACE study and from some 1,300 subjects provided by 6 global collaborators. Sample metadata almost always included a de-identified subject ID, COVID-19 status, age in years and sex. Where available, HLA class I and class II types were taken from metadata supplied by the sample provider and were not determined by assay-based typing.

Results the study describes overall, beyond this receptor: The amount of clinical and demographic metadata varied by source and participant and was provided uncurated.

Samples from volunteer blood donors who had recovered from COVID-19 were contributed by a second Seattle source. The collaborating institutions used their own protocols to collect whole blood in K2EDTA tubes. For TCRbeta analysis, collaborator samples were shipped as frozen whole blood, as isolated PBMCs, or as DNA extracted from either sample type. Sequencing was carried out using peripheral blood. This chain is built from TRBV15 and TRBJ1-6; perhaps TRBD1 is the D gene, with 5 bases matching. This sequence was found in a woman in her 30s who had recovered from COVID-19. For the CDR3, the sequence is CATSRPWGDSPLHF. The bases are TGTGCCACCAGCCGACCCTGGGGGGATTCACCCCTCCACTTT.